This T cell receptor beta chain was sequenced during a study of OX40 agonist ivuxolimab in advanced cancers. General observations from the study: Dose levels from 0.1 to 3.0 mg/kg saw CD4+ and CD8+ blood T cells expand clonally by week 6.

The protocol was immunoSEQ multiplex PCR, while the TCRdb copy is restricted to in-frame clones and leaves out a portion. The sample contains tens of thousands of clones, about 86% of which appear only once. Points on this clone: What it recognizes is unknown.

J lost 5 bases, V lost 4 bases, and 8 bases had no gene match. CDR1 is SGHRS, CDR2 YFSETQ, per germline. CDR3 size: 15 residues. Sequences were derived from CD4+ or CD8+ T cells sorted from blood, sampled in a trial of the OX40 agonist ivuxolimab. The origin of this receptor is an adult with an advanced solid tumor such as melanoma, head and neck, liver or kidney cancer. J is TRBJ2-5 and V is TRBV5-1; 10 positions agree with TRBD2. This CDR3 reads CASSHPAGGLETQYF. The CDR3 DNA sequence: TGCGCCAGCAGCCACCCAGCGGGGGGGCTGGAGACCCAGTACTTC. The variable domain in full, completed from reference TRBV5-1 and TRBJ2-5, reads KAGVTQTPRYLIKTRGQQVTLSCSPISGHRSVSWYQQTPGQGLQFLFEYFSETQRNKGNFPGRFSGRQFSNSRSEMNVSTLELGDSALYLCASSHPAGGLETQYFGPGTRLLVL.